This T cell receptor (beta chain) was obtained from a study of T cell clonality in common variable immunodeficiency. TCRdb's table, derived via immunoSEQ multiplex PCR, lists solely in-frame clones and lacks some. This sample comprises fewer than 50,000 clones, none seen once only. This clone was observed at least ten times. Its cognate antigen is unknown. The CDR3 end is not reached by the read, which stops 3 residues before it; the germline J gene fills it in. Study-level results: Compared with controls, CVID subjects had fewer shared TCRbeta clones. Common variable immunodeficiency TCR beta sequences reportedly had fewer deletions and N-nucleotide insertions.

The length of the CDR3 is 14 residues. Germline V gene sequence: CDR1 ENHRY, CDR2 SYGVKD. V was cut by 2 bases and J by 1 base, with 8 bases left in between. The TCR originated in a person aged 18 to 75 in good health. The source material was peripheral blood mononuclear cells. V usage is TRBV10-3 and J usage is TRBJ1-1; unclear D gene. CDR3 DNA, as far as it was read: TGTGCCATCAGTGAGAAGCCTTCGAACACTGAA. Encoded protein: CAISEKPSNTE. In full, the CDR3 reads CAISEKPSNTEAFF.